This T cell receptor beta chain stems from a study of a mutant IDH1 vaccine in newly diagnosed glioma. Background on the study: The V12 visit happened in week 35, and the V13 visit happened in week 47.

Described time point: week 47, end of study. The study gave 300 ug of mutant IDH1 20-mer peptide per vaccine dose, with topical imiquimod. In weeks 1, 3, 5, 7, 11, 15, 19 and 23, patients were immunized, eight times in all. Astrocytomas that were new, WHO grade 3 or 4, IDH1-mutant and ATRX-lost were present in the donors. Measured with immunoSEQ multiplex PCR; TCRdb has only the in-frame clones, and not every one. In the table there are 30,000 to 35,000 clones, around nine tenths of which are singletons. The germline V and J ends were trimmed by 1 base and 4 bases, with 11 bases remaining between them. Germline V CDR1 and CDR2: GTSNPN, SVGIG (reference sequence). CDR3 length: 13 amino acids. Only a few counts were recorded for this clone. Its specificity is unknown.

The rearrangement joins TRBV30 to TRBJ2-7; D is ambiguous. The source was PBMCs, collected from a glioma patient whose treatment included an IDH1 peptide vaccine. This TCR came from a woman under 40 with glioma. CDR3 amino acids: CAWSEYRFYEQYF. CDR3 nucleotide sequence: TGTGCCTGGAGTGAATACCGGTTTTACGAGCAGTACTTC.